Listed here are 25 T cell receptor beta chains from one sample, sequenced in a study of cytomegalovirus exposure and HLA in healthy donors. Vbeta (60) and Jbeta (13) primers were used in the PCR. Data came from immunoSEQ multiplex PCR; TCRdb stores just in-frame clones and leaves some out. Its table records over 65,000 clones. Sequencing used PBMCs. These TCRs come from a man aged 30 to 45 in good health and CMV-seronegative.

Concerning this clone itself: The junction differs from germline at one of its ends, possibly a read error. This sequence joins TRBV18 and TRBJ1-2; D is unresolved. The CDR3 is made up of 18 amino acids. CDR1 KGHSH and CDR2 LQKENI come from the germline V gene. The CDR3 protein is CASSPDARLILANYGYSF. The CDR3 DNA follows: TGTGCCAGCTCACCAGACGCTCGGCTAATCCTAGCTAACTATGGCTACTCCTTC.

The chain joins TRBV5-6 to TRBJ2-7; 8 positions agree with TRBD1. The CDR3 spans 14 residues. The germline V gene has CDR1 SGHDT and CDR2 YYEEEE. V was clipped by 3 bases and J by 0 bases; unmatched bases: 2. CDR3 sequence reads: CASSWTGSSYEQYF. The CDR3 coding sequence is TGTGCCAGCAGCTGGACAGGGAGCTCCTACGAGCAGTACTTC.

The chain combines TRBV2 with TRBJ1-1; no firm D call. Germline CDR1 and CDR2: SNHLY and FYNNEI. CDR3 length: 14 amino acids. With 0 bases removed from V and 3 bases from J, the gap between germline ends came to 8 bases. The CDR3 nucleotides read TGTGCCAGCAGTGAAGCGGCCAGATACACTGAAGCTTTCTTT. Residues: CASSEAARYTEAFF.

The chain links TRBV19 to TRBJ1-4; TRBD1 agrees at 7 bases. CDR1 and CDR2 from the germline V gene are LNHDA and SQIVND (reference sequence). This CDR3 region has 16 residues. V trimming: 8 bases; J trimming: 5 bases; junction bases outside the gene matches: 14. CDR3 sequence: CASRTRDSLSNEKLFF. The CDR3 DNA is TGTGCCAGTCGCACCCGGGACAGCCTTTCGAATGAAAAACTGTTTTTT.

The chain couples TRBV6-5 to TRBJ2-1, with D possibly TRBD1 on 6 matching bases. Trimming left V 6 bases short and J 4 bases short, with 19 bases between. CDR1 is MNHEY and CDR2 is SVGAGI in the germline V gene. CDR3 length: 16 residues. Here the CDR3 reads CASRYDPAGAYNEQFF. The CDR3 DNA follows: TGTGCCAGCAGGTACGACCCGGCAGGGGCGTACAATGAGCAGTTCTTC.

The rearrangement joins TRBV5-4 to TRBJ1-4; TRBD1 matches 7 bases. With V trimmed by 2 bases and J by 2 bases, 3 bases remained unmatched. The CDR3 has 15 amino acids. Looked up from germline, CDR1 is SGHNT and CDR2 is YYREEE (reference sequence). The CDR3 DNA is TGTGCCAGCAGCTTAGGGGGCACCACTAATGAAAAACTGTTTTTT. Translating it yields CASSLGGTTNEKLFF.

This chain joins TRBV2 and TRBJ1-2; TRBD1 matches at 8 bases. With V trimmed by 5 bases and J by 8 bases, 13 bases remained unmatched. In germline, CDR1 is SNHLY, CDR2 FYNNEI. There are 15 residues in the CDR3. CDR3 sequence reads: CASSLRQGAEEGYTF. CDR3 nucleotide sequence: TGTGCCAGCAGTTTAAGGCAGGGGGCGGAGGAGGGCTACACCTTC.

The chain recombines TRBV19 with TRBJ1-5, with 8 bases lining up with TRBD1. V was clipped by 5 bases and J by 7 bases; unmatched bases: 4. Germline V CDR1 and CDR2: LNHDA, SQIVND (reference sequence). The length of the CDR3 is 13 residues. CDR3 loop: CASSLDRAQPQHF. In DNA form, the CDR3 reads TGTGCCAGTAGTTTGGACAGGGCACAGCCCCAGCATTTT.

The V call is TRBV10-3, the J call TRBJ1-1; D possibly corresponds to TRBD1 (5 bases). Trimming cost V 6 bases and J 9 bases, with 17 bases left between them. CDR1 is ENHRY, CDR2 SYGVKD, per germline. This CDR3 spans 13 amino acids. CDR3 in amino acids: CAISSTGRGKAFF. DNA of the CDR3: TGTGCCATCAGCTCCACAGGACGCGGGAAAGCTTTCTTT.

The rearrangement uses TRBV7-7 and TRBJ2-1, with D perhaps TRBD2 (6 bases). Germline V gives CDR1 SSHAT, CDR2 FNYEAQ (reference sequence). V lost 8 bases, J lost 8 bases, and 16 bases lay in between. The CDR3 contains 13 residues. Here the CDR3 DNA reads TGTGCCAGCTTGGGGGGAGTTCCGGATGAGCAGTTCTTC. It specifies CASLGGVPDEQFF. Full variable domain (missing parts from reference TRBV7-7 and TRBJ2-1): GAGVSQSPRYKVTKRGQDVTLRCDPISSHATLYWYQQALGQGPEFLTYFNYEAQPDKSGLPSDRFSAERPEGSISTLTIQRTEQRDSAMYRCASLGGVPDEQFFGPGTRLTVL.

The chain recombines TRBV2 with TRBJ2-1; 8 bases line up with TRBD2. In germline, CDR1 is SNHLY, CDR2 FYNNEI. This CDR3 has 15 residues. The trim removed 6 bases at V and 6 bases at J, leaving 10 bases unmatched. The DNA for the CDR3 is TGTGCCAGCAGCGAAAGCGGGAGTCTTTTCAATGAGCAGTTCTTC. This encodes CASSESGSLFNEQFF.

The V and J genes are TRBV5-1 and TRBJ2-7; tentative D call: TRBD1 (5 bases). The CDR3 is made up of 16 amino acids. CDR1 and CDR2 from the germline V gene are SGHRS and YFSETQ. The V gene lost 0 bases and the J gene lost 0 bases, with 13 bases spanning the gap. CDR3: CASSLGQGILSYEQYF. CDR3 DNA: TGCGCCAGCAGCTTGGGCCAGGGAATCCTCTCCTACGAGCAGTACTTC.

V usage is TRBV5-1 and J usage is TRBJ1-4; TRBD1 might be the D (5 bases). This CDR3 has 17 residues. Germline-derived CDR1 and CDR2 are SGHRS and YFSETQ. The V end lost 0 bases, the J end lost 3 bases, and 15 bases lay between the germline ends. CDR3: CASSLDQGGSANEKLFF. The CDR3 nucleotides are TGCGCCAGCAGCTTGGACCAGGGAGGTAGCGCTAATGAAAAACTGTTTTTT.

This sequence joins TRBV11-2 and TRBJ2-7; D remains ambiguous. There are 12 residues in the CDR3. Germline V gives CDR1 SGHAT, CDR2 FQNNGV. Trimming took 3 bases from V and 6 from J, leaving 9 bases between them. CDR3 bases: TGTGCCAGCAGCTTGCCCCCGGGCGAGCAGTACTTC. Translating it yields CASSLPPGEQYF.

This chain uses TRBV19 with TRBJ1-1, with 9 bases that match TRBD1. CDR1 and CDR2 (germline): LNHDA, SQIVND (reference sequence). J was trimmed by 8 bases and V by 8 bases; bases with no gene match: 9. This CDR3 is built from 13 residues. The CDR3 DNA sequence: TGTGCCAGTCGACTCCGGGACAGGGTAGAAGCTTTCTTT. Translating gives CASRLRDRVEAFF.

The rearrangement uses TRBV5-1 and TRBJ1-2, with unresolved D. CDR1 is SGHRS, CDR2 YFSETQ, per germline. Deletions cut 3 bases from V and 6 bases from J, with 21 bases between. The CDR3 consists of 16 residues. The CDR3, as DNA: TGCGCCAGCAGCTCCAGCCTTTTGGCGGGGTTACATGGCTACACCTTC. This sequence encodes CASSSSLLAGLHGYTF.

The chain employs TRBV5-1 and TRBJ1-4, with TRBD1 matching over 8 bases. J was trimmed by 8 bases and V by 4 bases; bases with no gene match: 7. The V gene's germline CDR1 is SGHRS and CDR2 YFSETQ. The CDR3 length is 14 residues. This CDR3 reads CASSRRAGGEKLFF. The CDR3 region has the DNA TGCGCCAGCAGCCGGAGGGCAGGGGGCGAAAAACTGTTTTTT.

The chain uses TRBV4-2 and TRBJ1-2; the match to TRBD1 covers 10 bases. The CDR3 spans 17 residues. The germline gives CDR1 LGHNA, CDR2 YNFKEQ. With 1 base clipped from V and 3 bases from J, the junction kept 8 bases outside the gene matches. In nucleotides, the CDR3 is TGTGCCAGCAGCCAAGGGGGACAGGGGTTGGGCGACTATGGCTACACCTTC. This translates into CASSQGGQGLGDYGYTF.

The genes are TRBV5-1 and TRBJ2-1, with 8 nucleotides matching TRBD1. The trim removed 0 bases at V and 7 bases at J, leaving 3 bases unmatched. The germline V gene encodes CDR1 SGHRS and CDR2 YFSETQ. This CDR3 region has 14 residues. For the CDR3, the DNA is TGCGCCAGCAGCTTGGGAACAGGGGGGAATGAGCAGTTCTTC. This translates into CASSLGTGGNEQFF.

The rearrangement joins TRBV5-1 to TRBJ1-1, with TRBD1 matching 8 bases. V lost 0 bases and J lost 4; bases outside the gene matches: 8. The germline V gene encodes CDR1 SGHRS and CDR2 YFSETQ. CDR3 length equals 16 residues. The CDR3 DNA follows: TGCGCCAGCAGCTTGGGGACAGGGAGCATGAGCACTGAAGCTTTCTTT. Protein sequence: CASSLGTGSMSTEAFF. The full variable domain, completed using reference TRBV5-1 and TRBJ1-1, is KAGVTQTPRYLIKTRGQQVTLSCSPISGHRSVSWYQQTPGQGLQFLFEYFSETQRNKGNFPGRFSGRQFSNSRSEMNVSTLELGDSALYLCASSLGTGSMSTEAFFGQGTRLTVV.

V and J are TRBV2 and TRBJ2-1; weak D call: TRBD1 (5 bases). Trimming stripped 4 bases from V and 8 bases from J, with 9 bases between. The CDR3 is 12 amino acids. From germline, CDR1 is SNHLY and CDR2 FYNNEI. The CDR3 DNA follows: TGTGCCAGCAGTGGAAGGGGCTATGAGCAGTTCTTC. It yields the protein CASSGRGYEQFF.

The chain recombines TRBV27 with TRBJ2-7; 8 nucleotides agree with TRBD1. Germline V CDR1 and CDR2: MNHEY, SMNVEV (reference sequence). This CDR3 is 13 amino acids long. V gave up 3 bases and J gave up 4 bases; unmatched junction bases: 2. CDR3 amino acids: CASSFWTGYEQYF. The DNA for the CDR3 is TGTGCCAGCAGTTTCTGGACAGGGTACGAGCAGTACTTC.

The V call is TRBV6-1, the J call TRBJ2-5; TRBD2 aligns across 9 bases. The germline V gene has CDR1 MNHNS and CDR2 SASEGT. CDR3 length equals 15 residues. V gave up 4 bases and J gave up 1 base; unmatched junction bases: 4. Here the CDR3 reads CASSAQRGVQETQYF. For the CDR3, the DNA is TGTGCCAGCAGTGCCCAGCGGGGGGTCCAAGAGACCCAGTACTTC.

Here the CDR3 reads CASSEAPVMNTEAFF. The CDR3 region has the DNA TGTGCCAGCAGTGAAGCTCCCGTAATGAACACTGAAGCTTTCTTT. The gene calls are TRBV6-1 and TRBJ1-1; D remains unclear. The CDR3 totals 15 residues. Looked up from germline, CDR1 is MNHNS and CDR2 is SASEGT. Trimming cost V 0 bases and J 0 bases, with 8 bases left between them.

This chain connects TRBV4-1 to TRBJ2-7, with TRBD1 identical over 12 bases. The CDR3 runs 16 residues. V lost 0 bases to trimming and J lost 4 bases; unmatched junction nucleotides: 4. Germline V gene data show CDR1 as MGHRA and CDR2 as YSYEKL. The CDR3, as DNA: TGCGCCAGCAGCCAAGATGGGACAGGGGGCGTGTACGAGCAGTACTTC. Its translation is CASSQDGTGGVYEQYF.